This T cell receptor beta chain was obtained from a study of cytomegalovirus exposure and HLA in healthy donors. This CDR3 comprises 14 residues. Trimming took 5 bases from V and 4 from J; bases not matched to a gene: 4. Germline V gene lookup returns CDR1 SGHAT and CDR2 FQNNGV. In regard to this clone: Antigen unknown.

Broader study findings: In a later analysis, specific HLA alleles were associated with some 16,000 TCR beta sequences at a 0.05 false discovery rate. Later analysis suggested links between common viral pathogens and several top significant clusters. One variant, a missense change in DCLRE1C, was linked in a later analysis to TCR beta V- and J-gene trimming. CMV serostatus was the sole immune exposure information available.

Primers for the PCR totalled 60 Vbeta and 13 Jbeta. Repertoires were generated with immunoSEQ multiplex PCR, while TCRdb's copy carries only in-frame clones and drops some. Of 180,000 or so clones listed, 77% were seen once; the top ten hold less than 1.5%. The specimen was PBMCs. The chain combines TRBV11-2 with TRBJ1-2, with 10 bases fitting TRBD1. This sequence originates from a man younger than 35 in good health and CMV-seronegative. The CDR3 DNA reads as TGTGCCAGCAGCAGACAGGGGGCCTCCTATGGCTACACCTTC. Protein sequence: CASSRQGASYGYTF.